The clone carrying this TCR beta chain was counted once. Its antigen is undetermined. TCRdb recomputed calls from the RT-PCR reads with MiXCR, one row per CDR3 protein. The sample contains about 1,700 distinct CDR3 sequences, 75% to 90% of which appear only once. This specimen comes from a study of yellow fever vaccine responses in identical twins. The study, taken as a whole, reports: Twins' vaccine T cell response reportedly gave the appearance of partial convergence and partial personalization.

This CDR3 has 16 amino acids. The germline V gene has CDR1 ENHRY and CDR2 SYGVKD. The V end lost 0 bases, the J end lost 4 bases, and 13 bases lay between the germline ends. The V gene is TRBV10-3, the J gene TRBJ1-5; TRBD1 is a possible D gene (6 bases). This receptor was identified in a young woman who received the yellow fever vaccine. Sequenced material: T cells from blood (PBMCs), unsorted or a sorted subset (not recorded which), taken before or after yellow fever vaccination (not recorded which). DNA for the CDR3: TGTGCCATCAGTGAGTCTCGGGTAGGGGGGAATCAGCCCCAGCATTTT. It translates to CAISESRVGGNQPQHF.